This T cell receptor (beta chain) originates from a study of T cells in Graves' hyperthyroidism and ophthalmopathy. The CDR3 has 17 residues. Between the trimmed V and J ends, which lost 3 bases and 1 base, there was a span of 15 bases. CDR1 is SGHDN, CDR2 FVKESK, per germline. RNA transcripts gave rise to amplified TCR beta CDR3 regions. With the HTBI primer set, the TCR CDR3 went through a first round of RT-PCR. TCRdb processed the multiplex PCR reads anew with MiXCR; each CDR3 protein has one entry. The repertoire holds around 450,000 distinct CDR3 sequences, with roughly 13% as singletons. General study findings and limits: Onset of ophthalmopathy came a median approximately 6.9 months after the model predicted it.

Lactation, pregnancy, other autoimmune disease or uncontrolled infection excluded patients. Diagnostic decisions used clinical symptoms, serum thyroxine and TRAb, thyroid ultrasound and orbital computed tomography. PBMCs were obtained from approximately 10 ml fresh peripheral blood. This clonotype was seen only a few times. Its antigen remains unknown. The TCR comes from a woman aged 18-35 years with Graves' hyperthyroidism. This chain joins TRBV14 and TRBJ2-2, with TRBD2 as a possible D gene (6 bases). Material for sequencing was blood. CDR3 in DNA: TGTGCCAGCAGCCATATAGTTGGTAGCGGGAACACCGGGGAGCTGTTTTTT. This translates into CASSHIVGSGNTGELFF.